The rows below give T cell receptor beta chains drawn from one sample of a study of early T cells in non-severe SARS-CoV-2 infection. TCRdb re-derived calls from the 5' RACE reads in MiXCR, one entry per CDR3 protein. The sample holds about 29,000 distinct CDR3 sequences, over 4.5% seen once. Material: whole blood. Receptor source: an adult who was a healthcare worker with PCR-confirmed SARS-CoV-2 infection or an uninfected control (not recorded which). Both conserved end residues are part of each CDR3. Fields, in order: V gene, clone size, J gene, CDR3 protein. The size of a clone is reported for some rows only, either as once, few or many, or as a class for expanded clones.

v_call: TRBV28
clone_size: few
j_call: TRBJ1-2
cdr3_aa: CASSHPDRGIFLCYTF

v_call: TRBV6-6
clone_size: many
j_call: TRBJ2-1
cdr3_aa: CASSYTPSTYNEQFF

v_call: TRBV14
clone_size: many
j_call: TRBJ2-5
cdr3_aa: CASSHLPGTQETQYF

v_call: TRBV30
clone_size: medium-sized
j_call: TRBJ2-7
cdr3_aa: CAWSVGGAGGDEQYF

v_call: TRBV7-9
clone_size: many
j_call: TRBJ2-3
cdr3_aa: CASSIRDTQYF

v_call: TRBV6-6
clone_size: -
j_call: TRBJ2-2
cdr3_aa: CASSERLAGSRRFSGELFF

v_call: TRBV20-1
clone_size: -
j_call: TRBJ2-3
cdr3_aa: CSAGSTDTQYF

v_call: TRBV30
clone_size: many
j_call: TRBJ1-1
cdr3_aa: CAWSWRRNTEAFF

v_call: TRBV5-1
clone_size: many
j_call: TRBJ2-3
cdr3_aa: CASSPGSTDTQYF

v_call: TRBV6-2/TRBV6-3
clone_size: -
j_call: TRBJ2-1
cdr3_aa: CASSPAAISGRFNEQFF

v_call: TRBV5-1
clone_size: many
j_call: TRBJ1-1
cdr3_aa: CASSLGSRVDDTEAFF

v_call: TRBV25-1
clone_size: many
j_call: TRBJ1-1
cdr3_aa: CASSAGAGTEAFF

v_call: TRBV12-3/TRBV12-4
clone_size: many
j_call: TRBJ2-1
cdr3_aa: CASSFRPGLAGGPSGNEQFF

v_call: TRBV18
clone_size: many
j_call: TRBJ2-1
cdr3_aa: CASSPTGLADNNEQFF

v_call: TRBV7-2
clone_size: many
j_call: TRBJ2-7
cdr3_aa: CASSRTSGSYEQYF

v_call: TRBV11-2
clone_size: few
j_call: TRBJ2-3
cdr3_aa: CASSLGPGTPSTDTQYF

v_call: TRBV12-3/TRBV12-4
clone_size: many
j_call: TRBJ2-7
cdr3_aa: CASSFGGYYEQYF

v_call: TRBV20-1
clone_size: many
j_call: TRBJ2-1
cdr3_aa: CSARDSGRRYNEQFF

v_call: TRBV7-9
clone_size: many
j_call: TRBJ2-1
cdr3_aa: CAILAPSADEQFF

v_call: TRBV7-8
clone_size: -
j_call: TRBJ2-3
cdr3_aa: CASSLGYRVVSTDTQYF

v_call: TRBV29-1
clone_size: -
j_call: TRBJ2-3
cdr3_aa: CSAAGGRTDTQYF

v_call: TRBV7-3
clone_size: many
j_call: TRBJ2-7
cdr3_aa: CASSSTSSPSYEQYF

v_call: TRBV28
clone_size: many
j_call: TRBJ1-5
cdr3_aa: CASNPGRDQPQHF

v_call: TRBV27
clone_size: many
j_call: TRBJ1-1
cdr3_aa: CASQGWAENTEAFF

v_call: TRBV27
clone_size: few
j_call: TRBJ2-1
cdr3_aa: CASSRRGTDNEQFF

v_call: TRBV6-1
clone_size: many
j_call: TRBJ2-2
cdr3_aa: CASSAPGAGRVNTGELFF

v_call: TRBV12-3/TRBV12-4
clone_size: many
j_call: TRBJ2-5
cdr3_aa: CASSPDRETQYF

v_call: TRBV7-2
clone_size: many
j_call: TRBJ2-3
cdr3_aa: CASSLAGADTQYF

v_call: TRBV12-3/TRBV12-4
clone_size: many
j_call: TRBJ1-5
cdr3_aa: CASSPDRGSNQPQHF

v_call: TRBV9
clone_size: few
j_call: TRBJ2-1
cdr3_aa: CASSAPTYNEQFF

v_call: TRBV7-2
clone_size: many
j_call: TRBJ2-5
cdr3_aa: CASSWGGSIKETQYF

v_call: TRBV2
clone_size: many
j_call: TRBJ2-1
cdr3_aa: CASKSGDYNEQFF

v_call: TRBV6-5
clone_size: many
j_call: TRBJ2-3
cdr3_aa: CASSPTGGSTDTQYF

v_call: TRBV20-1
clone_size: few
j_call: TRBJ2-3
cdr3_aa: CSAPRVPDTQYF

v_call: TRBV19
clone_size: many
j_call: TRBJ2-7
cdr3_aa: CASRASGSSPYEQYF

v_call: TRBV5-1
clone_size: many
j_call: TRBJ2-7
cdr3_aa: CASSSKGPSTGRRPNYEQYF

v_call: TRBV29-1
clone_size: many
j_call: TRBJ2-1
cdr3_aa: CSADRVHEQFF

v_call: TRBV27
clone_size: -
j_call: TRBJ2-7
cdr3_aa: CASKERTGAYELYF

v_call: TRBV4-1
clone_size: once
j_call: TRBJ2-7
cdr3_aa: CASSQIPGQGAGEQYF

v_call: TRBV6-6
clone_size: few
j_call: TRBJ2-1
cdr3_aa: CASSNGQVNEQFF

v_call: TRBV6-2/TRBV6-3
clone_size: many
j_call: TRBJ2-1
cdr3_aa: CASSPRLGQFF

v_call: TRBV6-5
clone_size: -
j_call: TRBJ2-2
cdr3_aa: CASKSRAAHTKELFF

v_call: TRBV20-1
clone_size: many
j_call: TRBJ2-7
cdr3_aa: CSARDQQGSPYEQYF

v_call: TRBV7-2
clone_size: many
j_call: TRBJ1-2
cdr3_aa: CASSLGTAPGGYTF